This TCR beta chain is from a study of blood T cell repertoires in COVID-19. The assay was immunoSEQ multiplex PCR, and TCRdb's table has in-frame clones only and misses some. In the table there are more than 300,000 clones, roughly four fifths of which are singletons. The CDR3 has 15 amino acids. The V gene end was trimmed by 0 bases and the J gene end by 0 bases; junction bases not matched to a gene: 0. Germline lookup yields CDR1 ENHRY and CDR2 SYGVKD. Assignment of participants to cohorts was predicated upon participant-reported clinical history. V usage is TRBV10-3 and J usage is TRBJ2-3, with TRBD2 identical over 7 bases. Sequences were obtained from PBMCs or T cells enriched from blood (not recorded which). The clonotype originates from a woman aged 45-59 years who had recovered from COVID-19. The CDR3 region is CAISESSGSTDTQYF. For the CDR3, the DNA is TGTGCCATCAGTGAGTCTAGCGGGAGCACAGATACGCAGTATTTT.